The clone carrying this T cell receptor (beta chain) was detected many times. These data are taken from a study of Graves' ophthalmopathy and Graves' hyperthyroidism. Beta-chain TCR CDR3 regions were amplified from RNA transcripts. Following a first-round RT-PCR that used HTBI primers, a second-round multiplex PCR was carried out. Using its own MiXCR run on the multiplex PCR reads, TCRdb lists one record per CDR3 protein. The data hold 300,000 to 450,000 distinct CDR3 sequences, with approximately 18% observed a single time. Germline V gene data show CDR1 as KGHDR and CDR2 as SFDVKD. The CDR3 runs to 15 residues. Trimming cost V 0 bases and J 7 bases, with 11 bases left between them. The PBMCs were taken from 10 ml of fresh peripheral blood.

This sequence was found in an adult woman with stable Graves' hyperthyroidism. Sequencing was carried out using peripheral blood. The rearrangement joins TRBV24-1 to TRBJ2-2; D uncertain. The DNA for the CDR3 is TGTGCCACCAGTGATTTGGACATTCATGGCGGGGAGCTGTTTTTT. Translation: CATSDLDIHGGELFF.